This record covers a single T cell receptor beta chain. Its antigen remains unidentified. Germline assignment: CDR1 DFQATT and CDR2 SNEGSKA (reference sequence). The CDR3 contains 14 residues. Naive CD8+ T lymphocytes were specified as CD45RO-CCR7+CD27+CD95-. Libraries of TRB cDNA were made by 5' RACE and carried UMIs. Reprocessing the 5' RACE reads, TCRdb reports a single entry for every CDR3 protein and omits DNA. This sample contains roughly 100,000 distinct CDR3 sequences. The record originates from a study of CXCR3-negative and CXCR3-positive naive CD8 T cells. Findings and caveats of the study: CXCR3-positive naive cells carried more hydrophobic TRB CDR3s than CXCR3-negative naive cells did.

The V and J genes are TRBV20-1 and TRBJ1-2. This TCR derives from a human donor in good health. Some clones in this sample may be carry-over from other donors' samples. The sequenced sample consisted of naive CXCR3+ CD8+ T cells from blood. Regarding subset: CD45RO-CCR7+CD27+CD95- naive CD8+ T cells expressing CXCR3 (TNR3+). This chain's CDR3 is CSAEAVGRPYGYTF.